Detailed here is one TCR beta chain. This record comes from a study of blood T cell repertoires in COVID-19. Overall study: Acute and convalescent COVID-19 specimens originated in the United States, Italy and Spain. T cells, B-cell-depleted T cells, or PBMCs provided the cDNA or gDNA that served as material.

Authors' analysis steps: Nucleated cell number was recorded as an estimate derived from reference gene primer amplification. Assay: immunoSEQ multiplex PCR; the TCRdb copy retains only in-frame clones and omits some. From that table come the V and J calls and clone size; the DNA was used to work out D and trimming. The data contain 300,000 or so clones, about 91% of them singletons. The CDR3 length is 16 residues. CDR1 and CDR2 from the germline V gene are MNHEY and SVGAGI. After removal of 2 bases from V and 8 bases from J, the junction contained 10 bases not matched to a gene. The material sequenced was peripheral blood. The chain combines TRBV6-5 with TRBJ1-4; 8 bases agree with TRBD1. This receptor was identified in a woman in her 30s who had recovered from COVID-19. Here the CDR3 DNA reads TGTGCCAGCAGTTACGGCCAGGGGGCAAGGAAGGAAAAACTGTTTTTT. Encoded protein: CASSYGQGARKEKLFF.